This record concerns one T cell receptor (beta chain) sequence. The antigen remains unidentified. The junction departs from the called germline gene at one end, perhaps through a read error. A sample-barcoded 5' primer and a J-beta primer mix were used in a second PCR of roughly 6 to 11 cycles. TCRdb ran MiXCR on the 5' RACE reads and lists one entry per CDR3 protein. In the table there are fewer than 800,000 distinct CDR3 sequences, under 25% of which are singletons. CDR1 is SNHLY and CDR2 is FYNNEI in the germline V gene. This CDR3 is 14 amino acids long. These data are taken from a study of blood T cells in healthy people across ages. Study-wide points: Using unsorted PBMCs precluded a conclusive naive versus antigen-experienced comparison. Strong correlation linked observed beta diversity and percent naive T cells. Estimated diversity, derived from one million T cells, was regarded as an underestimate. Roughly linear age-related decline in beta diversity appeared, significant by age 40.

The receptor was isolated from a man aged 65 to 79 in good health. Sequenced input: blood. This chain connects TRBV2 to TRBJ2-2; maybe TRBD1 (6 bases). CDR3 amino acids: CASRLQGGTRELFF. CDR3 coding DNA: TGTGCCAGCAGGTTACAGGGTGGCACCCGGGAGCTGTTTTTT.